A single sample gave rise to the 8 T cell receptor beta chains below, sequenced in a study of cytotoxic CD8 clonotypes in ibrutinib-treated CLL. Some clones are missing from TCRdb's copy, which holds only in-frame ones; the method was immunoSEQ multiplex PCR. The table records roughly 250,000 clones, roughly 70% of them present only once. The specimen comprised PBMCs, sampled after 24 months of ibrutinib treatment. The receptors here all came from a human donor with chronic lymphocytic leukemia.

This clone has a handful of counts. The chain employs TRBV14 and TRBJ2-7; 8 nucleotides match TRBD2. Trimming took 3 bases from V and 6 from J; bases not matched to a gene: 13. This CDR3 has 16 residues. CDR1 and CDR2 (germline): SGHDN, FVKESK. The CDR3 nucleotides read TGTGCCAGCAGCCAGGGAAAGCCGGGACTAGTTTTCGAGCAGTACTTC. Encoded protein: CASSQGKPGLVFEQYF.

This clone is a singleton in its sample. CDR3 sequence reads: CASSEYHGNYGYTF. CDR3 nucleotides: TGTGCCAGCAGTGAATATCATGGTAACTATGGCTACACCTTC. The chain is built from TRBV25-1 and TRBJ1-2, with no clear D. This CDR3 comprises 14 residues. Germline-derived CDR1 and CDR2 are MGHDK and SYGVNS. The ends were cut back, 0 bases at V and 1 base at J, with 6 bases in the middle.

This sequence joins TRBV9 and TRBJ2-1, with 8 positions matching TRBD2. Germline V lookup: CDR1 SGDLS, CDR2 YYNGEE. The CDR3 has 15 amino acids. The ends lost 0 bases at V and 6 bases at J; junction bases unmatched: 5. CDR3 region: CASSVEGTSGNEQFF. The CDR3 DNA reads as TGTGCCAGCAGCGTAGAAGGGACTAGTGGCAATGAGCAGTTCTTC. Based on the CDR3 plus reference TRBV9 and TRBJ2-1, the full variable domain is DSGVTQTPKHLITATGQRVTLRCSPRSGDLSVYWYQQSLDQGLQFLIQYYNGEERAKGNILERFSAQQFPDLHSELNLSSLELGDSALYFCASSVEGTSGNEQFFGPGTRLTVL.

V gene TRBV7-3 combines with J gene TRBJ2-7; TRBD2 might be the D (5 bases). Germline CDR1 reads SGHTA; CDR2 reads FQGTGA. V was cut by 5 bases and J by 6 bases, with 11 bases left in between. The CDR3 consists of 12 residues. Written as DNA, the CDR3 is TGTGCCAGCAGCCTCGCGGGCGGCGAGCAGTACTTC. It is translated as CASSLAGGEQYF.

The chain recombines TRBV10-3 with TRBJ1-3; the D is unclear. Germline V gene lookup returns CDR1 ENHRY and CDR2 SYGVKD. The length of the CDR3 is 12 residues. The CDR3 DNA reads TGTCTCGTCCGCACGGGGGGAAACACCATATATTTT. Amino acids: CLVRTGGNTIYF.

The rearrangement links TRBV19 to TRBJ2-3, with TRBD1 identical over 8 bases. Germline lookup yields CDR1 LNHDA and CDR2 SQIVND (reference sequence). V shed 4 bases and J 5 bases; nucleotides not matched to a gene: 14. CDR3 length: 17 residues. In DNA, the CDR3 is TGTGCCAGTAGTAACGAACGGACAGGGCGTTGGGTAGATACGCAGTATTTT. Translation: CASSNERTGRWVDTQYF.

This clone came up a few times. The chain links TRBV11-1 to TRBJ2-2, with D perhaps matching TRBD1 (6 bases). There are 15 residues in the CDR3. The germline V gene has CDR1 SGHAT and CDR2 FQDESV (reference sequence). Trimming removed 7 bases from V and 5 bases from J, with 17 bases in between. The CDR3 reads CASNIRGSGTGELFF. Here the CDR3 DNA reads TGTGCCAGCAATATAAGGGGGAGTGGGACCGGGGAGCTGTTTTTT.

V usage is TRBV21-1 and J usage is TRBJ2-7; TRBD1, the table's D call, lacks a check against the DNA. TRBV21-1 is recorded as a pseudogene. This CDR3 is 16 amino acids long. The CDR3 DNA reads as TGTGCCAGCAGCAAAGATCGGACAGGGGATTCTGTCGAGCAGTACTTC. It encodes CASSKDRTGDSVEQYF.